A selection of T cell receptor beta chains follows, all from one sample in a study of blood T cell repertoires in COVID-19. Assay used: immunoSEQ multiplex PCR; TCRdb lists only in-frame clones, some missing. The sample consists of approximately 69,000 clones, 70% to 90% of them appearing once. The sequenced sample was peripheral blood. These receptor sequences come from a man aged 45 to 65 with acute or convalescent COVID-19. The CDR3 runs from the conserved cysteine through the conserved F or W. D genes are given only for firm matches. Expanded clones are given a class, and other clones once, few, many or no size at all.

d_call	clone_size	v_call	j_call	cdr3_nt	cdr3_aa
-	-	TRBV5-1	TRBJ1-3	TGCGCCAGCACCCCGGACTTGCACCGAAACACCATATATTTT	CASTPDLHRNTIYF
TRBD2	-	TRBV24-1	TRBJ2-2	TGTGCCACCAGTGACCAGGGGACTAGCGGGCCCCCCGGGGAGCTGTTTTTT	CATSDQGTSGPPGELFF
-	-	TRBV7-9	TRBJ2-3	TGTGCCAGCAGCTTAGGGGCGGGGGCTGAAGATACGCAGTATTTT	CASSLGAGAEDTQYF
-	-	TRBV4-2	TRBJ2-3	TGTGCCAGCAGCCAAAAATCCCTCGGGGGTACAGATACGCAGTATTTT	CASSQKSLGGTDTQYF
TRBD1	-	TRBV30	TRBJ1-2	TGTGCCTGGAGGGGGACAGGCACTAACTATGGCTACACCTTC	CAWRGTGTNYGYTF
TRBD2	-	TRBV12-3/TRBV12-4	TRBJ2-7	TGTGCCAGCAGTTCGACTAGCGGGGGACGGCAGTACTTC	CASSSTSGGRQYF
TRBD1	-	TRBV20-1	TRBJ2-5	TGCAGTGCTAGTCCCGGGACAGGGGAGCGGGAGACCCAGTACTTC	CSASPGTGERETQYF
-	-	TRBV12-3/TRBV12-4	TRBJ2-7	TGTGCCAGCAGTTTAGCAGGACCAGGGGAGCAGTACTTC	CASSLAGPGEQYF
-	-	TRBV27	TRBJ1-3	TGTGCCAGCAGTTTATCAGGCAGGACTAGGGCAAACACCATATATTTT	CASSLSGRTRANTIYF
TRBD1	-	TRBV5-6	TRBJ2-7	TGTGCCAGCAGTCCGGACAGGACCTACGAGCAGTACTTC	CASSPDRTYEQYF
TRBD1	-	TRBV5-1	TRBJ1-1	TGCGCCAGCAGCTCTCCGGGACAGGGAGACATGAACACTGAAGCTTTCTTT	CASSSPGQGDMNTEAFF
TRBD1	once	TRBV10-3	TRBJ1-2	TGTGCCATCAGTGAGGGACAGGGGTATAACTATGGCTACACCTTC	CAISEGQGYNYGYTF
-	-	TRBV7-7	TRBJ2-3	TGTGCTAGCAGCTTAGCGGTAGGGGGCCGGGATACGCAGTATTTT	CASSLAVGGRDTQYF
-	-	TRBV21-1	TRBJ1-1	TGTGCCAGCAAGGAGAAGAACACTGAAGCTTTCTTT	CASKEKNTEAFF
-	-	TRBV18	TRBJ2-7	TGTGCCAGCTCACCATCACAGACCTACGAGCAGTACTTC	CASSPSQTYEQYF
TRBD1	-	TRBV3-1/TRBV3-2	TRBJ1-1	TGTGCCAGCAGTCCCGGGACAGGCGAGAACACTGAAGCTTTCTTT	CASSPGTGENTEAFF
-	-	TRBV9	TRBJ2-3	TGTGCCAGCAGCGTAGTCGGGGATACGCAGTATTTT	CASSVVGDTQYF
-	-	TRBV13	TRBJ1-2	TGTGCCAGCAGTCCTCGGGGGTCGGGTTATGGCTACACCTTC	CASSPRGSGYGYTF
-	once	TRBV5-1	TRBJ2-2	TGCGCCAGCAGCTGGTTGACAGACCTCACCGGGGAGCTGTTTTTT	CASSWLTDLTGELFF
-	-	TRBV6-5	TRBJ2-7	TGTGCCAGCAGTCTCACAGGGATCCGCAGCTACGAGCAGTACTTC	CASSLTGIRSYEQYF
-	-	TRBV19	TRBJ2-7	TGTGCCAGTAGTACCAGTTCAGGGGCTTCCTACGAGCAGTACTTC	CASSTSSGASYEQYF
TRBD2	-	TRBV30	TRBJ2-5	TGTGCCTGGAGTAATAAAGGACTAGCGGGGGGCCGTAACTACTTC	CAWSNKGLAGGRNYF
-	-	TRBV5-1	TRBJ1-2	TGCGCCAGCAGCTTGGAGGGGGGGCTCTATGGCTACACCTTC	CASSLEGGLYGYTF
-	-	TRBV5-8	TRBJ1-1	TGTGCCAGCAGCTTGGTGCCCAGTAATCGGGGGAACACTGAAGCTTTCTTT	CASSLVPSNRGNTEAFF
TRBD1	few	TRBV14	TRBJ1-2	TGTGCCAGCAGCCACCAGACAGGGATTAACTATGGCTACACCTTC	CASSHQTGINYGYTF
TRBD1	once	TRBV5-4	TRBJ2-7	TGTGCCAGCAGTCCCGGCGGGACAGGGTCCTACGAGCAGTACTTC	CASSPGGTGSYEQYF
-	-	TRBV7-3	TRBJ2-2	TGTGCCAGCAGCTCCTTACAGGGTGTTGGCGGGGAGCTGTTTTTT	CASSSLQGVGGELFF
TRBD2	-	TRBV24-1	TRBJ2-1	TGTGCCACCAGTGAAGTAGCGGGGGGGCTCAATGAGCAGTTCTTC	CATSEVAGGLNEQFF
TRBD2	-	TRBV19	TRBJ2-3	TGTGCCAGTAGTGAGACTAGCGGGAGACTCATGAATACGCAGTATTTT	CASSETSGRLMNTQYF
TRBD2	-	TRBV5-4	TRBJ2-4	TGTGCCAGCAGCTTGGCCTCTACTAGCGGGGGGGGTTTAGCCAAAAACATTCAGTACTTC	CASSLASTSGGGLAKNIQYF
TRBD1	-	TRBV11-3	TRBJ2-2	TGTGCCAGCAGCCACCGGGACAGGGGGAACACCGGGGAGCTGTTTTTT	CASSHRDRGNTGELFF
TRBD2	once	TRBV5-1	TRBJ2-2	TGCGCCAGCAGCTTGGATGTCCAGCGGGGGGGCACCGGGGAGCTGTTTTTT	CASSLDVQRGGTGELFF